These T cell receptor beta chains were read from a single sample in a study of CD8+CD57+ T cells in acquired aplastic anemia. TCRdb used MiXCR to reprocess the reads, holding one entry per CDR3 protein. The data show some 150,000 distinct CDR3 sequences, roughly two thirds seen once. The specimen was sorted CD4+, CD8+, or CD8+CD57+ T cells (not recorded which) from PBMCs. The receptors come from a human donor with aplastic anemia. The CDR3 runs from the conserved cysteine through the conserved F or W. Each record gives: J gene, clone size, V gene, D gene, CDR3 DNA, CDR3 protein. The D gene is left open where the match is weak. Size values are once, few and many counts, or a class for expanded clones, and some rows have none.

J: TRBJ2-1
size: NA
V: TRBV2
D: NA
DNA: TGTGCCAGCAGGCCCCTACCCAGCAATGAGCAGTTCTTC
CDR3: CASRPLPSNEQFF

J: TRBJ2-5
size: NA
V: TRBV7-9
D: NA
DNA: TGTGCCAGCAGCTTAGGGTGGGGGCGGGAGACCCAGTACTTC
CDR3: CASSLGWGRETQYF

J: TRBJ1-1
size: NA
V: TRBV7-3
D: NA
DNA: TGCGCCAGCAGCTTTGCATTCGGTGAAACTGAAGCTTTCTTT
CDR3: CASSFAFGETEAFF

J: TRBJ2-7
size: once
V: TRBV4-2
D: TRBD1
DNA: TGTGCCAGCAGCTTTACCCGGGACAGCAGCTGCGAGCAGTACTTC
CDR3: CASSFTRDSSCEQYF

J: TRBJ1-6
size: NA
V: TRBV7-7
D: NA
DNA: TGTGCTAGCAGCTGGGGACTTTGGATTTTGTCCTATAATTCACCCCTCCACTTT
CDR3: CASSWGLWILSYNSPLHF

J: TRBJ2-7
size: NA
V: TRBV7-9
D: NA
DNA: TGTGCCAGCAGCTTAGGCGCTAGCCGGTACGAGCAGTACTTC
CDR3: CASSLGASRYEQYF

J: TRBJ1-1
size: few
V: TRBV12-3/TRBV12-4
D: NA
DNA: TGTGCCAGCTTGACTGGGGGGGACACTGAAGCTTTCTTT
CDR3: CASLTGGDTEAFF

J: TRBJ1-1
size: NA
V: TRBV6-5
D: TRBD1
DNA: TGTGCCAGCAAGCGTACAGGGGGCGCTTACACTGAAGCTTTCTTT
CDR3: CASKRTGGAYTEAFF

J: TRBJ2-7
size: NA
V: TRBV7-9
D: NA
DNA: TGTGCCAGCAGCTTAGGGCTAAAACCGACCTACGAGCAGTACTTC
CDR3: CASSLGLKPTYEQYF

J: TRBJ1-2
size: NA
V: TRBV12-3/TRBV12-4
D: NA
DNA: TGTGCCAGCATCCTGGGGGTAGGCGGCTATGGCTACACCTTC
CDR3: CASILGVGGYGYTF

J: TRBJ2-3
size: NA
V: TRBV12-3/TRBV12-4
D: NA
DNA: TGTGCCAGCAGTTTAGGGGACACTAGCACAGATACGCAGTATTTT
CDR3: CASSLGDTSTDTQYF

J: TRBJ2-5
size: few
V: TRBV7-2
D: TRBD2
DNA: TGTGCCAGCAGCTTAGCTGGACTAGCGGGAGTAGGTGAGACCCAGTACTTC
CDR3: CASSLAGLAGVGETQYF

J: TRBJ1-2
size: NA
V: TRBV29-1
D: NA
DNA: TGCAGCGTCGAAGAGACAGGTGGCCATGGCTACACCTTC
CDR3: CSVEETGGHGYTF

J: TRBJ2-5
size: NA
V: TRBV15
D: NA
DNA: TGTGCCACCAGCCTCGTGGGGGGCCAAGAGACCCGGTACTTC
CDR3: CATSLVGGQETRYF

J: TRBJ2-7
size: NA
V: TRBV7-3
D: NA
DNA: TGTGCCAGCAGCCCGATGCATGTTGAAACGCGCGAGCAGTACTTC
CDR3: CASSPMHVETREQYF

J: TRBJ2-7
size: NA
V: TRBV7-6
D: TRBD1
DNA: TGTGCCAGCAGCTCGGACAGGGGGCTATTCGGGGAGCAGTACTTC
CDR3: CASSSDRGLFGEQYF

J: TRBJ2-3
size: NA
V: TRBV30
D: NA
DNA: TGTGCCCGCTCGGAGGGGGCAGACACAGATACGCAGTATTTT
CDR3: CARSEGADTDTQYF

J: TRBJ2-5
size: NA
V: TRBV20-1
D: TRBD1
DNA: TGCAGTGCTGGGGACAGTGTAAAAGAGACCCAGTACTTC
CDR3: CSAGDSVKETQYF

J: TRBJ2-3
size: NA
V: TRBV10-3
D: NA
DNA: TGTGCCATCCATGGGGGCACTTCTAGAGCTAGCACAGATACGCAGTATTTT
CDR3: CAIHGGTSRASTDTQYF

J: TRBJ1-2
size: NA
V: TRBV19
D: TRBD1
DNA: TGTGCCAGTAGTATTTTCGGGACAGGGGGCGGTGGCTACACCTTC
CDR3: CASSIFGTGGGGYTF

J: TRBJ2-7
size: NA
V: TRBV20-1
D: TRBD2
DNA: TGCAGTGCTAGAGATCCCGGGAGGGCAGGCGAGCAGTACTTC
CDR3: CSARDPGRAGEQYF

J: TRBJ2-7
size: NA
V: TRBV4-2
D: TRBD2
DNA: TGTGCCAGCAGCCAAGTGGGCGGGAGAAGCCACGAGCAGTACTTC
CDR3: CASSQVGGRSHEQYF

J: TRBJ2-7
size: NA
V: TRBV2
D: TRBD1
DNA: TGTGCCAGCAGTCGAGCAGGGGGCTACGAGCAGTACTTC
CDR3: CASSRAGGYEQYF

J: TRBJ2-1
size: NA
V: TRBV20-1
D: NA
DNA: TGCAGTGCTAGAAGACTGGTCCCGCCGGACTCCTACAATGAGCAGTTCTTC
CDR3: CSARRLVPPDSYNEQFF

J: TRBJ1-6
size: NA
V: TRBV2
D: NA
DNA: TGTGCCAGCAGTTTCCCTGCGGGAGGCTCCTATAATTCACCCCTCCACTTT
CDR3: CASSFPAGGSYNSPLHF

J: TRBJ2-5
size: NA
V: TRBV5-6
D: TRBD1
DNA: TGTGCCAGCAGCTTGTGGGACAGTGATGGGACCCAGTACTTC
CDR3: CASSLWDSDGTQYF

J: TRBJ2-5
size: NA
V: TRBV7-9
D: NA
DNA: TGTGCCAGCAGCGGTGGCCGGGACCCAAAAGAGACCCAGTACTTC
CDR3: CASSGGRDPKETQYF

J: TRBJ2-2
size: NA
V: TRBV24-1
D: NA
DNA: TGTGCCACCAGTGATTTGTTACCCACCGGGGAGCTGTTTTTT
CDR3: CATSDLLPTGELFF

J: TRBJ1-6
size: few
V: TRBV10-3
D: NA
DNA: TGTGCCATCAGTGTGAGGGGGGTCAATGATAATTCACCCCTCCACTTT
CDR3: CAISVRGVNDNSPLHF

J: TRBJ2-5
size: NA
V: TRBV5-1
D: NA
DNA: TGCGCCAGCAGCTTGAGCGTGGGGGAGACCCAGTACTTC
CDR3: CASSLSVGETQYF

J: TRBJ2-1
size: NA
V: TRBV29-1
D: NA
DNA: TGCAGCGTGAGTGGACAGTACAATGAGCAGTTCTTC
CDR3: CSVSGQYNEQFF

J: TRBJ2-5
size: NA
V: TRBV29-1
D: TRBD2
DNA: TGCAGCGTTGGACCCGCGGGACTAGCGGAAGAGACCCAGTACTTC
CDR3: CSVGPAGLAEETQYF

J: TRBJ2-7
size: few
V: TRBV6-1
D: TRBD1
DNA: TGTGCCAGCTCCGGGACAGGGGCCCTTCCATCCTACGAGCAGTACTTC
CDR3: CASSGTGALPSYEQYF

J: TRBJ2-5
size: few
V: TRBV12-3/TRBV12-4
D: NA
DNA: TGTGCCAGCAGTTTACTAGCAGGCCAAGAGACCCAGTACTTC
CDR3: CASSLLAGQETQYF

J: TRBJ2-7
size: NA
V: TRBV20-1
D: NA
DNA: TGCAGTGCTAGAGTACAGGACCATACCTACGAGCAGTACTTC
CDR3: CSARVQDHTYEQYF

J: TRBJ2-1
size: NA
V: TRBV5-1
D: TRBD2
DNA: TGCGCCAGCAGCCAAAAGACTAGCGGGAGAAGAGGGGGGAGTGACAATAAGCAGTTCTTC
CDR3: CASSQKTSGRRGGSDNKQFF

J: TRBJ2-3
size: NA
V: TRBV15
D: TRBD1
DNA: TGTGCCACCAGCAGGGGACAGGGGCAAGCAGATACGCAGTATTTT
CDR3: CATSRGQGQADTQYF

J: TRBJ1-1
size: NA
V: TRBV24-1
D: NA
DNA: TGTGCCACCCAGGACGGCTCCGAAACTGAAGCTTTCTTT
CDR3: CATQDGSETEAFF

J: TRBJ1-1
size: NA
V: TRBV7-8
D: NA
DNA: TGTGCCAGCAGCCCGAGTAGGGATCGTAACACTGAAGCTTTCTTT
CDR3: CASSPSRDRNTEAFF

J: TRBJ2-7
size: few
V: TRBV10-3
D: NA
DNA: TGTGCCATCAGTGAACGTGGGTACGAGCAGTACTTC
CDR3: CAISERGYEQYF

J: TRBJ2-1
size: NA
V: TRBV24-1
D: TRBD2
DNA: TGTGCCACCAGTGATTCGGTGACTAGCGGAACATTCGATGAGCAGTTCTTC
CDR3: CATSDSVTSGTFDEQFF

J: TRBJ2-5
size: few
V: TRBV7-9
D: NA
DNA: TGTGCCAGCAGCTCTAAAGAGACCCAGTACTTC
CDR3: CASSSKETQYF

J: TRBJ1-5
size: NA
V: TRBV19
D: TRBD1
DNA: TGTGCCAGCTCAGACAGGGGGTACAGCAATCAGCCCCAGCATTTT
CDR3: CASSDRGYSNQPQHF

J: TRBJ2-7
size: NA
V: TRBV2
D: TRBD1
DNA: TGTGCCAGCATTCGAGACAGGGTGGGCTCCTACGAGCAGTACTTC
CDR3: CASIRDRVGSYEQYF

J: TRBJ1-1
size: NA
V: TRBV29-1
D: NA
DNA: TGCAGCGTTGATAAGCGACCTGAAGCTTTCTTT
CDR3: CSVDKRPEAFF

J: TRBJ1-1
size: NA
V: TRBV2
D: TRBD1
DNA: TGTGCCAGCAGACCGCGGACAGGGATGAACACTGAAGCTTTCTTT
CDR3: CASRPRTGMNTEAFF

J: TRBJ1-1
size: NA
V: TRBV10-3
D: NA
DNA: TGTGCCATCAGTGAATCCCTACTAACTGAAGCTTTCTTT
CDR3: CAISESLLTEAFF